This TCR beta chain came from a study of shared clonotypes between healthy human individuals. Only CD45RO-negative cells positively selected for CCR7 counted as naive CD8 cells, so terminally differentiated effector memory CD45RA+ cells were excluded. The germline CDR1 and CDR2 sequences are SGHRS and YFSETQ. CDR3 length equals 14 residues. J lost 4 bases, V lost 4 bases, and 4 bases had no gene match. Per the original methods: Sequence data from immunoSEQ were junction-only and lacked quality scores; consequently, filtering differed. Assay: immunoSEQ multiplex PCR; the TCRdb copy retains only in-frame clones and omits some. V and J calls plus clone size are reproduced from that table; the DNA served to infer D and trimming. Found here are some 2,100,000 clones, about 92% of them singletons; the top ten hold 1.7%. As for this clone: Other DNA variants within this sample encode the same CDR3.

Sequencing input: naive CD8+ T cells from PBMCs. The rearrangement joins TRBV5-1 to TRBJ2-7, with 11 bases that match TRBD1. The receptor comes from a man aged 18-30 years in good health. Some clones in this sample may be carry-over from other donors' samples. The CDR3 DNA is TGCGCCAGCAGCCACGGGACAGGGGGGTACGAGCAGTACTTC. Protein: CASSHGTGGYEQYF. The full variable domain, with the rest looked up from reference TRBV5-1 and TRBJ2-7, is KAGVTQTPRYLIKTRGQQVTLSCSPISGHRSVSWYQQTPGQGLQFLFEYFSETQRNKGNFPGRFSGRQFSNSRSEMNVSTLELGDSALYLCASSHGTGGYEQYFGPGTRLTVT.